Listed below are T cell receptor beta chains from one sample, sequenced in a study of blood T cell repertoires in COVID-19. Only in-frame clones appear in the TCRdb table, and some are missing; sequencing was by immunoSEQ multiplex PCR. The sample holds 370,000 or so clones; about 90% are singletons and the top ten take 1.3%. The sequenced sample consisted of PBMCs or T cells enriched from blood (not recorded which). The receptors shown here come from a man in his thirties or forties who had recovered from COVID-19. CDR3s include the opening cysteine and the closing phenylalanine or tryptophan. D genes are given only for firm matches. The size entry is marked missing in some rows and otherwise reads once, few, many or a size class.

V gene	CDR3 length	clone size	J gene	D gene	CDR3 DNA	CDR3 protein
TRBV19	16	.	TRBJ2-5	TRBD2	TGTGCCAGTAGTATAGTCGGTAGCGGGGTACAAGAGACCCAGTACTTC	CASSIVGSGVQETQYF
TRBV7-6	15	.	TRBJ2-5	.	TGTGCCAGCAGCCCTATAATCCGAGTTGAGGAGACCCAGTACTTC	CASSPIIRVEETQYF
TRBV4-1	14	.	TRBJ2-2	.	TGCGCCAGCCAGAGGGTTGGGAACACCGGGGAGCTGTTTTTT	CASQRVGNTGELFF
TRBV12-5	15	.	TRBJ1-5	.	TGTGCTAGTGGGGAGGGACTCCAGATGGGTCAGCCCCAGCATTTT	CASGEGLQMGQPQHF
TRBV30	14	.	TRBJ2-1	TRBD1	TGTGCCTGGGGACAGGGGAGCTCCTACAATGAGCAGTTCTTC	CAWGQGSSYNEQFF
TRBV18	15	.	TRBJ2-5	.	TGTGCCAGCTCTCGTACAGCCGGGAGTAGGGAGACCCAGTACTTC	CASSRTAGSRETQYF
TRBV18	16	.	TRBJ2-1	TRBD1	TGTGCCAGCTCACCAGGACAGGCCACTGTGAACAATGAGCAGTTCTTC	CASSPGQATVNNEQFF
TRBV19	14	.	TRBJ1-4	.	TGTGCCAGTAGTATGAACTCGGAGAGGGAAAAACTGTTTTTT	CASSMNSEREKLFF
TRBV6-6	16	.	TRBJ1-4	TRBD1	TGTGCCAGCAGTAACCGGGACAGGGCCCGGAATGAAAAACTGTTTTTT	CASSNRDRARNEKLFF
TRBV5-1	14	.	TRBJ2-7	TRBD2	TGCGCCAGCAGCTTGGTAGCGGGGGAGTACGAGCAGTACTTC	CASSLVAGEYEQYF
TRBV7-2	15	.	TRBJ1-4	TRBD1	TGTGCCAGCAGCCCGGACAGGGCCACTAATGAAAAACTGTTTTTT	CASSPDRATNEKLFF
TRBV11-3	19	.	TRBJ2-3	.	TGTGCCAGCAGCTTAGTTACCAGGGGGGTTGCTCATTTGGGAGATACGCAGTATTTT	CASSLVTRGVAHLGDTQYF
TRBV27	14	.	TRBJ1-1	.	TGTGCCAGCAGTTTTGGCAGCGTGAACACTGAAGCTTTCTTT	CASSFGSVNTEAFF
TRBV6-5	14	.	TRBJ1-4	.	TGTGCCAGCAGTTACTGGCAGGGCAGTGAAAAACTGTTTTTT	CASSYWQGSEKLFF
TRBV28	14	.	TRBJ1-2	.	TGTGCCAGCAGTTTTCCGGGGGGCGAGTATGGCTACACCTTC	CASSFPGGEYGYTF
TRBV30	13	.	TRBJ1-5	TRBD1	TGTGCCGGGGGACAGGTTAGCAATCAGCCCCAGCATTTT	CAGGQVSNQPQHF
TRBV2	12	.	TRBJ2-2	.	TGTGCCAGCCAGGCGGGAACCGGGGAGCTGTTTTTT	CASQAGTGELFF
TRBV28	13	.	TRBJ1-2	.	TGTGCCAGCAGTTCCAAAAATACCCAGGGCTACACCTTC	CASSSKNTQGYTF
TRBV2	14	.	TRBJ1-2	.	TGTGCCAGCAGTGTGGCGGCGGTGAACTATGGCTACACCTTC	CASSVAAVNYGYTF
TRBV10-1	14	.	TRBJ2-3	.	TGCGCCAGCAGCGTGGGGGCTAGCACAGATACGCAGTATTTT	CASSVGASTDTQYF
TRBV7-2	15	.	TRBJ1-6	TRBD1	TGTGCCAGCAGCTTAGTCCGGCAGGGGGGTTCACCCCTCCACTTT	CASSLVRQGGSPLHF
TRBV9	15	.	TRBJ1-2	.	TGTGCCAGCAGCGTAGGCCAGGGTGGCAACTATGGCTACACCTTC	CASSVGQGGNYGYTF
TRBV6-6	16	.	TRBJ1-5	.	TGTGCCAGCAGTTACTCAGGACAATTGGGCGATCAGCCCCAGCATTTT	CASSYSGQLGDQPQHF
TRBV19	12	.	TRBJ1-2	.	TGTGCCAGTAGTAACGGTCCCCGTCGCTACACCTTC	CASSNGPRRYTF
TRBV6-5	15	.	TRBJ1-1	TRBD1	TGTGCCAGCAGTTACAGGGACAGGGTCGGCACTGAAGCTTTCTTT	CASSYRDRVGTEAFF
TRBV15	14	.	TRBJ1-1	.	TGTGCCACCAGCAGGGAGAGCATGAACACTGAAGCTTTCTTT	CATSRESMNTEAFF
TRBV11-3	13	.	TRBJ1-1	.	TGTGCCAGCAGCTTTTCCATGAACACTGAAGCTTTCTTT	CASSFSMNTEAFF
TRBV6-5	15	.	TRBJ1-5	.	TGTGCCAGCAGGGCGGAGGGAAATAGCAATCAGCCCCAGCATTTT	CASRAEGNSNQPQHF
TRBV29-1	13	.	TRBJ1-5	.	TGCAGCGTTGTGTGGGTTACCGGGCAGCCCCAGCATTTT	CSVVWVTGQPQHF
TRBV10-3	14	once	TRBJ2-5	.	TGTGCCATCAGTGAGGGGCGTACCCAAGAGACCCAGTACTTC	CAISEGRTQETQYF
TRBV3-1/TRBV3-2	16	.	TRBJ1-6	.	TGTGCCAGCAGCCAAGATCGCAGCTCCTATAATTCACCCCTCCACTTT	CASSQDRSSYNSPLHF
TRBV19	14	.	TRBJ2-3	.	TGTGCCAGTAGTGAAAGGGGCGGTGCAGATACGCAGTATTTT	CASSERGGADTQYF
TRBV3-1/TRBV3-2	16	.	TRBJ1-3	.	TGTGCCAGCAACCGGGGGGGAACTAGCTCTGGAAACACCATATATTTT	CASNRGGTSSGNTIYF
TRBV19	16	.	TRBJ2-7	TRBD2	TGTGCCAGTAGTCGAGGGCGGCGGGGGAGCTCCTACGAGCAGTACTTC	CASSRGRRGSSYEQYF
TRBV29-1	15	.	TRBJ1-3	.	TGCAGCGTTGAAGTCGGGTGGGTCTCTGGAAACACCATATATTTT	CSVEVGWVSGNTIYF
TRBV5-1	15	.	TRBJ2-7	.	TGCGCCAGCAGCTTGGGGGCGGGGTACTCCTACGAGCAGTACTTC	CASSLGAGYSYEQYF
TRBV10-1	14	.	TRBJ2-5	.	TGCGCCAGCAGTGAAGATAGCCTTCAAGAGACCCAGTACTTC	CASSEDSLQETQYF
TRBV15	16	.	TRBJ2-1	.	TGTGCCACCAGCAGAGTGCGGCTAGAAGGATCCAATGAGCAGTTCTTC	CATSRVRLEGSNEQFF
TRBV18	18	.	TRBJ2-2	.	TGTGCCAGCTCACCACGTTCCAGGGGAGATTTAAACACCGGGGAGCTGTTTTTT	CASSPRSRGDLNTGELFF
TRBV13	16	.	TRBJ2-7	TRBD1	TGTGCCAGCAGCTTCTTCACGGGACAGGGATCCTACGAGCAGTACTTC	CASSFFTGQGSYEQYF
TRBV27	16	.	TRBJ1-6	.	TGTGCCAGCAGTATAGGACTGGGGGGGGTCGGTTCACCCCTCCACTTT	CASSIGLGGVGSPLHF
TRBV9	14	.	TRBJ2-2	.	TGTGCCAGCACCGGGGGTTGGAACACCGGGGAGCTGTTTTTT	CASTGGWNTGELFF
TRBV6-5	15	.	TRBJ1-3	.	TGTGCCAGCAGTTACTCCATGGGGCCTACTAACACCATATATTTT	CASSYSMGPTNTIYF
TRBV27	12	.	TRBJ2-1	.	TGTGCCAGCAGTTTACTTCGGAATGAGCAGTTCTTC	CASSLLRNEQFF
TRBV5-1	15	.	TRBJ2-1	TRBD1	TGCGCCAGCGACACGGGACAGCCAAACCACAATGAGCAGTTCTTC	CASDTGQPNHNEQFF
TRBV11-2	12	.	TRBJ2-5	.	TGTGCCAGCACCCGCACAGAAGAGACCCAGTACTTC	CASTRTEETQYF
TRBV6-6	13	.	TRBJ2-2	.	TGTGCCAGCAGTTACTCGATGGCAGGGGAGCTGTTTTTT	CASSYSMAGELFF
TRBV29-1	14	.	TRBJ1-1	TRBD1	TGCAGCGTTGAAGGGACAGGGGCGAACACTGAAGCTTTCTTT	CSVEGTGANTEAFF
TRBV27	16	.	TRBJ2-2	.	TGTGCCAGCAGTTTTTTGGTAGCCCCGAACACCGGGGAGCTGTTTTTT	CASSFLVAPNTGELFF
TRBV18	13	.	TRBJ2-7	.	TGTGCCAGCTCAGACGGACAGACTTACGAGCAGTACTTC	CASSDGQTYEQYF
TRBV3-1/TRBV3-2	16	.	TRBJ1-1	.	TGTGCCAGCAGCCAAGATCTCTTTGGGGGCCCTATTGGAGCTTTCTTT	CASSQDLFGGPIGAFF
TRBV7-2	15	.	TRBJ1-2	.	TGTGCCAGCAGCTTAGGGGCCAGGGAACACTATGGCTACACCTTC	CASSLGAREHYGYTF
TRBV2	15	.	TRBJ1-2	TRBD1	TGTGCCAGCAGGGCCGGGACAGGGGGTGGCTATGGCTACACCTTC	CASRAGTGGGYGYTF
TRBV4-1	15	.	TRBJ1-1	.	TGCGCCAGCAGCCATAGACACGAACCGAACACTGAAGCTTTCTTT	CASSHRHEPNTEAFF
TRBV5-1	12	.	TRBJ2-5	.	TGCGCCAGCGCCATGGCCGGGGGGACCCAGTACTTC	CASAMAGGTQYF